The T cell receptor (beta chain) under discussion was sequenced for a study of CD8 T cells in ankylosing spondylitis. Study-wide results and caveats: Within matched ankylosing spondylitis synovial fluid, disease-linked clones were reportedly significantly enriched. A TCR beta motif made of several highly homologous variants seemed typical of ankylosing spondylitis blood.

CDR1 and CDR2 (germline): SGHDT, YYEEEE. The CDR3 runs 15 residues. Trimming stripped 1 base from V and 3 bases from J, with 13 bases between. On this clonotype: Its antigen is as yet unknown.

TCRdb reprocessed the 5' RACE reads via MiXCR and lists one record per CDR3 protein. The sample consists of hundreds of thousands of distinct CDR3 sequences, under 20% of them appearing once. The TCR originated in a male donor with ankylosing spondylitis. The V gene is TRBV5-6, the J gene TRBJ2-5; D not resolved. Input material: blood, either unsorted or a sorted T cell fraction (not recorded which). The CDR3 reads CASSLPSQRKETQYF. CDR3 nucleotides: TGTGCCAGCAGCTTGCCGTCCCAGAGAAAAGAGACCCAGTACTTC. Looking up the rest from reference TRBV5-6 and TRBJ2-5 gives the full variable domain: DAGVTQSPTHLIKTRGQQVTLRCSPKSGHDTVSWYQQALGQGPQFIFQYYEEEERQRGNFPDRFSGHQFPNYSSELNVNALLLGDSALYLCASSLPSQRKETQYFGPGTRLLVL.